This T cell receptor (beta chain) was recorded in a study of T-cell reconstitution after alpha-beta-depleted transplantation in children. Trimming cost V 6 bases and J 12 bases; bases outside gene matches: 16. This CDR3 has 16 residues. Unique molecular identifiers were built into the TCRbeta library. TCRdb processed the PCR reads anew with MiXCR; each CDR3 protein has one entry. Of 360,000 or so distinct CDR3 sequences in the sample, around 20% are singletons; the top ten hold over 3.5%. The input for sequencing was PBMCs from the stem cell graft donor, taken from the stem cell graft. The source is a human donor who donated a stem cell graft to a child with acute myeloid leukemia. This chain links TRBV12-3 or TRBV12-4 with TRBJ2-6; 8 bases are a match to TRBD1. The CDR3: CASSRDRDRHTGVLTF. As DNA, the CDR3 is TGTGCCAGCAGCCGGGACCGGGACAGGCATACCGGCGTCCTGACTTTC.